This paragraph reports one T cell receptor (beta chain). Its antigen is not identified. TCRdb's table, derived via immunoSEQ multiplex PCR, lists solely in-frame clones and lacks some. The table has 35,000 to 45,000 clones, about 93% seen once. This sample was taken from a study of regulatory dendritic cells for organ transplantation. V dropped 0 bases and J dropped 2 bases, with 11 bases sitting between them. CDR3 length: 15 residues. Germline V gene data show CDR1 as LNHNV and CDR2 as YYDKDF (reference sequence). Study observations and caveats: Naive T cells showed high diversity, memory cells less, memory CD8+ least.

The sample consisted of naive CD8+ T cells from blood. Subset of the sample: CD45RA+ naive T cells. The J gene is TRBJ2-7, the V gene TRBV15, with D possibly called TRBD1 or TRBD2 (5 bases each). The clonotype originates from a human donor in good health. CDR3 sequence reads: CATSRDLGTTYEQYF. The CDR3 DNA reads TGTGCCACCAGCAGAGATCTTGGGACGACCTACGAGCAGTACTTC.